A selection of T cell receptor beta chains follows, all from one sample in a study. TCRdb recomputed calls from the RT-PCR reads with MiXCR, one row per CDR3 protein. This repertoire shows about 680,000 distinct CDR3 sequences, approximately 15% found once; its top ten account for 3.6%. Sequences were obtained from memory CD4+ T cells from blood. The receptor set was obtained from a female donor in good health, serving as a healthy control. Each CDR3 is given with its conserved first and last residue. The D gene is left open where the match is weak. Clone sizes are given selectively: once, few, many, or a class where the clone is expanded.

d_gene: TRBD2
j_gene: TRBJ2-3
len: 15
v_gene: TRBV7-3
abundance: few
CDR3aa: CASSQSLAASDTQYF
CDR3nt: TGTGCCAGCAGCCAGTCACTAGCGGCAAGCGATACGCAGTATTTT

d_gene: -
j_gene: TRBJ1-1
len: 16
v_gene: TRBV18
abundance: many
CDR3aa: CASSPQVARYNTEAFF
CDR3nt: TGTGCCAGCTCACCACAGGTAGCCAGATACAACACTGAAGCTTTCTTT

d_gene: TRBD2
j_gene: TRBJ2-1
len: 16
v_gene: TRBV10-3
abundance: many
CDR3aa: CAISEGAGGSYNEQFF
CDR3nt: TGTGCCATCAGTGAGGGGGCGGGAGGCTCCTACAATGAGCAGTTCTTC

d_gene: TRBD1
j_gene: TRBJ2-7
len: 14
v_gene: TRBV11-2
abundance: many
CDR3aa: CASSGSTGTYEQYF
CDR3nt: TGTGCCAGCAGCGGATCGACAGGGACCTACGAGCAGTACTTC

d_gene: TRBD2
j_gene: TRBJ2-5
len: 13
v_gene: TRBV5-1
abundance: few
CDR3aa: CASTNLAGETQYF
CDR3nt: TGCGCCAGCACCAATCTAGCGGGGGAGACCCAGTACTTC

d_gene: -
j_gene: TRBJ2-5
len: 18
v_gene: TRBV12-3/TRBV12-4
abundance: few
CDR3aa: CASSLSEPGGGYQETQYF
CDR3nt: TGTGCCAGCAGTTTATCTGAACCGGGCGGCGGATACCAAGAGACCCAGTACTTC

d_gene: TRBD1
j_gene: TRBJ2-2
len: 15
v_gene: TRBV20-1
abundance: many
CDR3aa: CSARAGTVYTGELFF
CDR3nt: TGCAGTGCTAGAGCCGGGACAGTGTACACCGGGGAGCTGTTTTTT

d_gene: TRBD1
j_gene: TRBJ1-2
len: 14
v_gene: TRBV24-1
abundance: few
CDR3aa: CATSDFNRGQGYTF
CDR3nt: TGTGCCACCAGTGACTTTAACAGGGGGCAAGGCTACACCTTC

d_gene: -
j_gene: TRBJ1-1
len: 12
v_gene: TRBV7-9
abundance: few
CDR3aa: CASAFTRGEAFF
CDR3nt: TGTGCCTCAGCATTTACGCGGGGTGAAGCTTTCTTT

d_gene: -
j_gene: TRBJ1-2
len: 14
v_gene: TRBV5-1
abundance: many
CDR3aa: CASSPPDSSYGYTF
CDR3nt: TGCGCCAGCAGCCCACCGGACAGCTCCTATGGCTACACCTTC

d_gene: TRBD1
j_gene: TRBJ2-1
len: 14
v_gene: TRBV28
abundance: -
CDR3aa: CASSLRTGGLAQFF
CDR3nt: TGTGCCAGCAGTTTAAGGACAGGGGGCCTAGCGCAGTTCTTC

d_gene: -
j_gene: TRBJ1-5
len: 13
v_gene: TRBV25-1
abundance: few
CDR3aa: CASSSTGQGPQHF
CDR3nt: TGTGCCAGCAGTTCAACAGGCCAAGGGCCCCAGCATTTT

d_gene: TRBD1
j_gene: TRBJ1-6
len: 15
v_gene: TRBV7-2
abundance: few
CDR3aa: CASSSGQGGDSPLHF
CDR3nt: TGTGCCAGCAGCTCGGGACAGGGGGGTGATTCACCCCTCCACTTT

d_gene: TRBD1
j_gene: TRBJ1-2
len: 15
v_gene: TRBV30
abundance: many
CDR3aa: CAWSYNAQGAGGYTF
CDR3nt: TGTGCCTGGAGTTACAACGCACAGGGGGCAGGTGGCTACACCTTC

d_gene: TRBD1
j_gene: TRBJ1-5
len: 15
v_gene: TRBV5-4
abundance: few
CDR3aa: CASSCGDRVVQPQHF
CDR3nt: TGTGCCAGCAGCTGCGGAGACAGGGTAGTTCAGCCCCAGCATTTT

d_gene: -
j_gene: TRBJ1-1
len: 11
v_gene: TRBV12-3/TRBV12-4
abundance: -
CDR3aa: CASSRAPEAFF
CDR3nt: TGTGCCAGCAGCCGGGCCCCTGAAGCTTTCTTT

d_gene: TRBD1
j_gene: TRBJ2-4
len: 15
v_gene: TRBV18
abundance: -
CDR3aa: CASSPPGQLRNIQYF
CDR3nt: TGTGCCAGCTCACCACCGGGACAGCTAAGAAACATTCAGTACTTC

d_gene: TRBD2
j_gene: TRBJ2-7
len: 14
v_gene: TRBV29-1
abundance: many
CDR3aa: CSVVGGAGATEQYF
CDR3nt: TGCAGCGTTGTGGGGGGAGCGGGAGCGACCGAGCAGTACTTC